Each of the 2 T cell receptor beta chains below was sequenced from the same sample in a study of tumor and adjacent non-tumor tissue in lung cancer. The library came from three nested PCR rounds adapted from ARM-PCR protocols. TCRdb redid the calling of the multiplex PCR reads with MiXCR, one entry per CDR3 protein. This table has about 76,000 distinct CDR3 sequences, 80% to 90% appearing once. RNA was extracted from bulk tissue without any cell sorting. More than 3 cm separated this lung sample from the edge of the tumor. Sequenced material: distant non-tumor lung tissue. These receptors all come from a man aged 55 to 70 with non-small cell lung cancer.

This clonotype is a singleton in its sample. At one of its ends the junction is not consistent with the germline gene, which may arise from a read error. The chain combines TRBV4-1 with TRBJ1-2, with TRBD1 as a possible D gene (5 bases). CDR3 size: 15 residues. Germline lookup yields CDR1 MGHRA and CDR2 YSYEKL. CDR3 bases: TGCGCCAGCAGTCAAGGCCAGGGACCTTACTATGGCTACACCTTC. Translated, it gives CASSQGQGPYYGYTF.

In nucleotides, the CDR3 is TGTGCCAGTAGGTCTAGCGTCACAGATACGCAGTATTTT. The encoded protein is CASRSSVTDTQYF. This chain connects TRBV6-5 to TRBJ2-3; D might be TRBD2 (6 bases). CDR1 and CDR2 from the germline V gene are MNHEY and SVGAGI. The CDR3 is 13 amino acids. V was clipped by 9 bases and J by 2 bases, with 12 bases between them.